The 24 T cell receptor beta chains reported below all come from one sample, sequenced in a study of identical twins. MiXCR, applied by TCRdb to the 5' RACE reads, yields one record per CDR3 protein. The table includes 600,000 to 850,000 distinct CDR3 sequences, 15% to 20% detected once. In addition, the sample was reused for a study of T cells expressing NK-cell markers.

Material: PBMCs. The receptors originated from a woman between 18 and 30 years old in good health.

This clonotype came up a few times. The chain joins TRBV20-1 to TRBJ2-7; TRBD2 aligns across 10 bases. The length of the CDR3 is 17 residues. Germline CDR1 DFQATT, CDR2 SNEGSKA (reference sequence). Trimming took 6 bases from V and 2 from J; bases not matched to a gene: 16. Written as DNA, the CDR3 is TGCAGTGCCAACAAGATGGGGACTAGCGACCCTGCCTACGAGCAGTACTTC. Protein: CSANKMGTSDPAYEQYF.

V usage is TRBV7-2 and J usage is TRBJ2-5; D is perhaps TRBD1 (5 bases). Trimming removed 3 bases at V and 4 bases at J, with 9 bases between. Germline lookup yields CDR1 SGHTA and CDR2 FQGNSA. This CDR3 has 13 amino acids. CDR3 residues: CASSLAGSETQYF. The CDR3 DNA reads as TGTGCCAGCAGCTTGGCAGGGTCAGAGACCCAGTACTTC. The full variable domain, with the rest looked up from reference TRBV7-2 and TRBJ2-5, is GAGVSQSPSNKVTEKGKDVELRCDPISGHTALYWYRQSLGQGLEFLIYFQGNSAPDKSGLPSDRFSAERTGGSVSTLTIQRTQQEDSAVYLCASSLAGSETQYFGPGTRLLVL.

The chain is built from TRBV3-1 and TRBJ2-2; tentatively, D is TRBD1 or TRBD2 (5 bases each). This CDR3 is built from 15 residues. Germline CDR1 reads LGHDT; CDR2 reads YNNKEL (reference sequence). Trimming took 6 bases from V and 3 from J, leaving 14 bases between them. The CDR3 protein is CASRSNGADTGELFF. The CDR3 DNA reads TGTGCCAGCAGGTCCAACGGGGCGGACACCGGGGAGCTGTTTTTT.

The chain is built from TRBV3-1 and TRBJ2-1, with 8 nucleotides matching TRBD2. The germline V gene encodes CDR1 LGHDT and CDR2 YNNKEL (reference sequence). The CDR3 runs 17 residues. Germline trimming cut 0 bases from V and 5 bases from J; bases unmatched to any gene: 9. CDR3 DNA sequence: TGTGCCAGCAGCCAAGATCCGGGCCGGGGGGGCCACAATGAGCAGTTCTTC. Translated, it gives CASSQDPGRGGHNEQFF.

The rearrangement uses TRBV5-1 and TRBJ1-2; 7 nucleotides line up with TRBD1. The CDR3 is made up of 13 amino acids. From germline, CDR1 is SGHRS and CDR2 YFSETQ. Trimming at V came to 5 bases and at J to 6 bases, leaving 7 bases not matched to a gene. The CDR3 region is CASRATGYDGYTF. CDR3 sequence (DNA): TGCGCCAGCAGAGCGACAGGGTATGATGGCTACACCTTC.

The CDR3: CASSTDRSSYEQYF. The CDR3 DNA follows: TGTGCCAGCAGCACGGACAGAAGCTCCTACGAGCAGTACTTC. V is TRBV7-9 and J is TRBJ2-7, with a possible D match to TRBD1 (6 bases). The CDR3 length is 14 residues. Looked up from germline, CDR1 is SEHNR and CDR2 is FQNEAQ (reference sequence). V was shortened by 5 bases and J by 0 bases, with 11 bases between the two germline ends.

J is TRBJ2-3 and V is TRBV20-1, with unresolved D. The CDR3 spans 11 residues. V was shortened by 1 base and J by 4 bases, with 3 bases between the two germline ends. The germline V gene encodes CDR1 DFQATT and CDR2 SNEGSKA (reference sequence). The CDR3 DNA reads as TGCAGTGCTAGAGTTGCAGATACGCAGTATTTT. Protein: CSARVADTQYF.

This clonotype turned up a few times. V usage is TRBV18 and J usage is TRBJ2-7; D perhaps matches TRBD1 (6 bases). CDR1 is KGHSH and CDR2 is LQKENI in the germline V gene. Trimming took 5 bases from V and 7 from J, leaving 24 bases between them. This CDR3 region has 16 residues. CDR3 sequence reads: CASSAMTGTTTGEQYF. CDR3 nucleotide sequence: TGTGCCAGCTCAGCGATGACCGGGACAACCACAGGAGAGCAGTACTTC.

The chain combines TRBV5-1 with TRBJ2-5; TRBD2 matches at 7 bases. The CDR3 totals 14 residues. Trimming at V came to 4 bases and at J to 3 bases, leaving 6 bases not matched to a gene. The V gene's germline CDR1 is SGHRS and CDR2 YFSETQ. The CDR3 nucleotides are TGCGCCAGCAGCACCACAGCGGGGAAAGAGACCCAGTACTTC. Residues: CASSTTAGKETQYF.

The rearrangement uses TRBV20-1 and TRBJ2-3; the match to TRBD2 covers 14 bases. The junction had 10 bases not matched to a gene; V was cut back by 7 bases and J by 4 bases. The CDR3 has 16 residues. Germline V gene lookup returns CDR1 DFQATT and CDR2 SNEGSKA (reference sequence). CDR3 sequence (DNA): TGCAGTGTTCAGGCCCCGGGACTAGCGGGAGCAGATACGCAGTATTTT. It is translated as CSVQAPGLAGADTQYF.

V gene TRBV7-2 combines with J gene TRBJ2-7; D ambiguous. The CDR3 consists of 13 residues. The V gene's germline CDR1 is SGHTA and CDR2 FQGNSA. Trimming shortened V by 5 bases and J by 3 bases, and 11 bases separated the two germline ends. The chain's CDR3 is CASSLYMNYEQYF. The CDR3 DNA reads as TGTGCCAGCAGCCTGTACATGAACTACGAGCAGTACTTC.

The chain uses TRBV29-1 and TRBJ2-1, with TRBD2 matching 10 bases. V trimming: 7 bases; J trimming: 5 bases; junction bases outside the gene matches: 11. In germline, CDR1 is SQVTM, CDR2 ANQGSEA. The CDR3 totals 15 residues. This CDR3 is CSAERGTSANNEQFF. CDR3 sequence (DNA): TGCAGCGCAGAAAGAGGGACTAGCGCTAACAATGAGCAGTTCTTC.

This chain connects TRBV6-2 or TRBV6-3 to TRBJ2-1; 10 bases agree with TRBD1. The junction had 6 bases not matched to a gene; V was cut back by 5 bases and J by 5 bases. Germline V gives CDR1 MNHEY, CDR2 SVGEGT. The CDR3 is 15 residues long. This chain's CDR3 is CASSTPGTGDNEQFF. The CDR3 nucleotides read TGTGCCAGCAGTACCCCCGGGACAGGGGACAATGAGCAGTTCTTC.

The genes are TRBV10-3 and TRBJ2-7, with D perhaps TRBD1 (5 bases). V lost 11 bases and J lost 1, with 12 bases in between. The CDR3 runs 12 residues. Germline CDR1 and CDR2: ENHRY and SYGVKD. In DNA, the CDR3 is TGTGCCGTACAGCAGGGTTCCTACGAGCAGTACTTC. This gives the protein CAVQQGSYEQYF.

A few counts support this clonotype. V is TRBV7-9 and J is TRBJ2-1, with TRBD2 matching 8 bases. The V gene's germline CDR1 is SEHNR and CDR2 FQNEAQ (reference sequence). V was pared by 3 bases and J by 8 bases, with 9 bases of the junction left unmatched. This CDR3 contains 15 residues. CDR3 sequence reads: CASSLAAGGKDEQFF. The CDR3 coding sequence is TGTGCCAGCAGCTTGGCGGCGGGAGGAAAGGATGAGCAGTTCTTC.

This chain links TRBV5-1 with TRBJ2-3, with a tentative D call TRBD2 (6 bases). The CDR3 loop spans 14 amino acids. V lost 2 bases to trimming and J lost 4 bases, with 11 bases between them. CDR1 is SGHRS, CDR2 YFSETQ, per germline. The CDR3 is CASSLGGEADTQYF. CDR3 nucleotides: TGCGCCAGCAGCTTAGGAGGGGAAGCAGATACGCAGTATTTT. Full variable domain (outside the CDR3, taken from reference TRBV5-1 and TRBJ2-3): KAGVTQTPRYLIKTRGQQVTLSCSPISGHRSVSWYQQTPGQGLQFLFEYFSETQRNKGNFPGRFSGRQFSNSRSEMNVSTLELGDSALYLCASSLGGEADTQYFGPGTRLTVL.

DNA for the CDR3: TGTGCCAGCAGTTTAAACAGGGCCTCCTACAATGAGCAGTTCTTC. Amino acids: CASSLNRASYNEQFF. The chain combines TRBV12-3 or TRBV12-4 with TRBJ2-1; tentative D call: TRBD1 (6 bases). CDR3 length: 15 residues. V lost 2 bases and J 0 bases, leaving 8 bases between the germline ends.

This clonotype has a handful of counts. This sequence joins TRBV7-9 and TRBJ2-1; 9 nucleotides agree with TRBD1. V trimming: 7 bases; J trimming: 7 bases; junction bases outside the gene matches: 11. Germline CDR1 reads SEHNR; CDR2 reads FQNEAQ (reference sequence). This CDR3 has 15 residues. CDR3 amino acids: CASTTTGGARNEQFF. CDR3 in DNA: TGTGCCAGCACCACAACAGGGGGCGCGAGGAATGAGCAGTTCTTC.

The rearrangement links TRBV9 to TRBJ2-1; TRBD2 agrees at 13 bases. CDR1 is SGDLS and CDR2 is YYNGEE in the germline V gene. The V segment lost 4 bases and the J segment 1 base; nucleotides outside the gene matches: 14. The CDR3 contains 20 residues. The CDR3 loop reads CASSPRLAGGRLPSYNEQFF. CDR3 sequence (DNA): TGTGCCAGCAGCCCACGACTAGCGGGGGGCCGCCTCCCTTCCTACAATGAGCAGTTCTTC.

This chain connects TRBV12-3 or TRBV12-4 to TRBJ1-5, with D maybe TRBD1 (5 bases). Trimming pared 1 base from V and 2 bases from J, leaving 9 bases between. The CDR3 has 15 residues. CDR3 sequence (DNA): TGTGCCAGCAGTTTAGGGGGCATGGGCAATCAGCCCCAGCATTTT. Its protein product is CASSLGGMGNQPQHF.

This chain connects TRBV18 to TRBJ2-3, with 12 nucleotides matching TRBD2. Per the germline V gene, CDR1 is KGHSH and CDR2 is LQKENI. This CDR3 has 16 amino acids. V dropped 6 bases and J dropped 6; count of bases not matched to a gene: 10. The CDR3, as DNA: TGTGCCAGCTCGATCCTAGCGGGAGGGCCGTCGGATACGCAGTATTTT. It yields the protein CASSILAGGPSDTQYF. The full variable domain, with the rest looked up from reference TRBV18 and TRBJ2-3, is NAGVMQNPRHLVRRRGQEARLRCSPMKGHSHVYWYRQLPEEGLKFMVYLQKENIIDESGMPKERFSAEFPKEGPSILRIQQVVRGDSAAYFCASSILAGGPSDTQYFGPGTRLTVL.

This clonotype came up a few times. The J gene is TRBJ2-7, the V gene TRBV10-3, with 7 nucleotides matching TRBD1. V was pared by 0 bases and J by 2 bases, with 7 bases of the junction left unmatched. Germline V CDR1 and CDR2: ENHRY, SYGVKD. The CDR3 spans 16 residues. CDR3 in amino acids: CAISESFTGDTYEQYF. The CDR3, as DNA: TGTGCCATCAGTGAGTCGTTTACAGGGGATACCTACGAGCAGTACTTC.

This clonotype was detected only a few times. The rearrangement links TRBV9 to TRBJ1-2; D is perhaps TRBD1 (5 bases). Trimming shortened V by 7 bases and J by 4 bases, and 20 bases separated the two germline ends. CDR1 is SGDLS and CDR2 is YYNGEE in the germline V gene. The CDR3 extends over 15 amino acids. Here the CDR3 DNA reads TGTGCCAGCGGCGCACGGATTAATGGGGGCTATGGCTACACCTTC. It is translated as CASGARINGGYGYTF. The complete variable domain, with remaining parts taken from reference TRBV9 and TRBJ1-2, reads DSGVTQTPKHLITATGQRVTLRCSPRSGDLSVYWYQQSLDQGLQFLIQYYNGEERAKGNILERFSAQQFPDLHSELNLSSLELGDSALYFCASGARINGGYGYTFGSGTRLTVV.

The chain uses TRBV29-1 and TRBJ1-1; D is ambiguous. The CDR3 loop spans 12 amino acids. CDR1 and CDR2 (germline): SQVTM, ANQGSEA. The V end lost 5 bases, the J end lost 4 bases, and 11 bases lay between the germline ends. CDR3 region: CSVKDLSTEAFF. The CDR3 region has the DNA TGCAGCGTTAAGGATCTGAGCACTGAAGCTTTCTTT.